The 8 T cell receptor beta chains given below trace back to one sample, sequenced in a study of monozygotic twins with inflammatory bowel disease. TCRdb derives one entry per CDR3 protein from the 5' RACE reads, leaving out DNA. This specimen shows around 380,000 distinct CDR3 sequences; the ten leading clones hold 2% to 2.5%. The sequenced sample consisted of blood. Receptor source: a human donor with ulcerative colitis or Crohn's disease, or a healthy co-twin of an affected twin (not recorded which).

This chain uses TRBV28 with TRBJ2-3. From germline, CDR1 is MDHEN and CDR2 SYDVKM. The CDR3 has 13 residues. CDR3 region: CASTQSGTDTQYF.

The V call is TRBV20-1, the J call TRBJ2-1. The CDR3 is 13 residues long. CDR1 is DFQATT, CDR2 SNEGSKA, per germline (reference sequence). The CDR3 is CSAYGSSYNEQFF.

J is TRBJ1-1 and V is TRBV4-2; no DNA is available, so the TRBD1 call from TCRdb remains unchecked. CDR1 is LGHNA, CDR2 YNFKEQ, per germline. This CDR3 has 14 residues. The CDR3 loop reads CASSFRGENTEAFF.

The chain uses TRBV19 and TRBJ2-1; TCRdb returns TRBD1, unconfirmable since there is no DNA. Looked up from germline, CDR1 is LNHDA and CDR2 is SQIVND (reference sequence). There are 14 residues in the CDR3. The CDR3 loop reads CASSIPRTYNEQFF.

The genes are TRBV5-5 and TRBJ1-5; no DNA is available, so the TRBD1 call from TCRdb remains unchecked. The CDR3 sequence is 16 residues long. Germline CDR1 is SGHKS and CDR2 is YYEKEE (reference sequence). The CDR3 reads CASSLVGGGRNQPQHF.

The CDR3 here is CASSLGVHNEQFF. This chain uses TRBV7-2 with TRBJ2-1. Germline CDR1 is SGHTA and CDR2 is FQGNSA. The CDR3 sequence is 13 residues long.

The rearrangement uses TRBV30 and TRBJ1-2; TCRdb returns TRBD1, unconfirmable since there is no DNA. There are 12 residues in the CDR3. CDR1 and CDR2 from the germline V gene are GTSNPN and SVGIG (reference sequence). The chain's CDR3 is CAWLQGERGYTF.

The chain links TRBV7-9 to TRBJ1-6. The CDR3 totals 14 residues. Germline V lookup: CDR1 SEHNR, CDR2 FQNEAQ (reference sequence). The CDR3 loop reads CASSFPQENSPLHF. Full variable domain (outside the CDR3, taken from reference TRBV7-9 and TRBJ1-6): DTGVSQNPRHKITKRGQNVTFRCDPISEHNRLYWYRQTLGQGPEFLTYFQNEAQLEKSRLLSDRFSAERPKGSFSTLEIQRTEQGDSAMYLCASSFPQENSPLHFGNGTRLTVT.